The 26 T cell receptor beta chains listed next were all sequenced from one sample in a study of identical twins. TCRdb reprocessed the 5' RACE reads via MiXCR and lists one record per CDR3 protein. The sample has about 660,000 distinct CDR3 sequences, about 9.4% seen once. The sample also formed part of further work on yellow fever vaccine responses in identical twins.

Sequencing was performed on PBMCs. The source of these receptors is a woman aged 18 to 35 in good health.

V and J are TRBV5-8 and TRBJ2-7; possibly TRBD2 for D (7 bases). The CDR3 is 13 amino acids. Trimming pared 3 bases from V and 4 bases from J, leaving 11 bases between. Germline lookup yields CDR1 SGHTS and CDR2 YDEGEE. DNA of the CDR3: TGTGCCAGCAGCTGGGGGAGGGGGTACGAGCAGTACTTC. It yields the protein CASSWGRGYEQYF.

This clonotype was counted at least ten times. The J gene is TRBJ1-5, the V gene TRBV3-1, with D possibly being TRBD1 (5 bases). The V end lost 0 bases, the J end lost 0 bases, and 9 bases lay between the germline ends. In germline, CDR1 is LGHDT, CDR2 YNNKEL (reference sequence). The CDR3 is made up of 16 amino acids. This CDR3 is CASSQEGPYSNQPQHF. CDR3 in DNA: TGTGCCAGCAGCCAAGAGGGGCCCTATAGCAATCAGCCCCAGCATTTT. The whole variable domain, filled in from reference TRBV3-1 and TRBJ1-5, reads DTAVSQTPKYLVTQMGNDKSIKCEQNLGHDTMYWYKQDSKKFLKIMFSYNNKELIINETVPNRFSPKSPDKAHLNLHINSLELGDSAVYFCASSQEGPYSNQPQHFGDGTRLSIL.

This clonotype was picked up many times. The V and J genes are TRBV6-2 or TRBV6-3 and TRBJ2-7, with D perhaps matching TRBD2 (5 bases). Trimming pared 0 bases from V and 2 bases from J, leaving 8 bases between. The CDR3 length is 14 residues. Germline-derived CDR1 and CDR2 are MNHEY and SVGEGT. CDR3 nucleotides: TGTGCCAGCAGTTACTCGACGGGAACCTACGAGCAGTACTTC. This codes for CASSYSTGTYEQYF.

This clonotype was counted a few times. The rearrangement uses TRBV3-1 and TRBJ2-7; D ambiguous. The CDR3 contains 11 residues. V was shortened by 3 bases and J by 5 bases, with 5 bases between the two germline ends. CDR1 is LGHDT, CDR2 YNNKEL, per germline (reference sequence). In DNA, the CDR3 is TGTGCCAGCAGCCATCTTCACGAGCAGTACTTC. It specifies CASSHLHEQYF.

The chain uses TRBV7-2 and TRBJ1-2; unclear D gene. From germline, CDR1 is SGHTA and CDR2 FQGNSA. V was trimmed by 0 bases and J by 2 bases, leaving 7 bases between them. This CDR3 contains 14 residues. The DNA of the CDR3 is TGTGCCAGCAGCTTAGCATCCGGAAACTATGGCTACACCTTC. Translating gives CASSLASGNYGYTF.

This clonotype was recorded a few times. The chain's CDR3 is CASSLFNEQYF. In DNA form, the CDR3 reads TGTGCCAGCAGCCTTTTTAACGAGCAGTACTTC. V gene TRBV5-7 combines with J gene TRBJ2-7; D gene uncertain. TRBV5-7 is an open reading frame whose function is uncertain. Trimming cost V 4 bases and J 5 bases, with 7 bases left between them. The length of the CDR3 is 11 residues.

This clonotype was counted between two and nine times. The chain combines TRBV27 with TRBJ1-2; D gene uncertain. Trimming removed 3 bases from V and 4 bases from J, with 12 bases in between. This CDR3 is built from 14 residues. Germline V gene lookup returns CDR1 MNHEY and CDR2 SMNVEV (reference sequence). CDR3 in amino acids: CASSFGRQSYGYTF. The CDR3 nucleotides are TGTGCCAGCAGTTTTGGCAGACAATCCTATGGCTACACCTTC.

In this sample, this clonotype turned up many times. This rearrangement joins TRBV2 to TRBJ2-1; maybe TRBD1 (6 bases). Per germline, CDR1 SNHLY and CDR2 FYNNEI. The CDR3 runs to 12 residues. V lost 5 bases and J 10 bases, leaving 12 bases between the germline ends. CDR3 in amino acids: CASSFSGVEQFF. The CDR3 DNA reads TGTGCCAGCAGTTTCTCAGGGGTGGAGCAGTTCTTC.

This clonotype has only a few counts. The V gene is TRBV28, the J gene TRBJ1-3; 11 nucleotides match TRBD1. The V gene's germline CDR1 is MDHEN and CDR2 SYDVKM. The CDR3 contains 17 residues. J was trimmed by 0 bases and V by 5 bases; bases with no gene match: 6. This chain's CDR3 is CASSPGTGGASGNTIYF. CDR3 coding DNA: TGTGCCAGCAGTCCCGGGACAGGGGGGGCCTCTGGAAACACCATATATTTT. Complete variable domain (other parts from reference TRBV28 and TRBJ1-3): DVKVTQSSRYLVKRTGEKVFLECVQDMDHENMFWYRQDPGLGLRLIYFSYDVKMKEKGDIPEGYSVSREKKERFSLILESASTNQTSMYLCASSPGTGGASGNTIYFGEGSWLTVV.

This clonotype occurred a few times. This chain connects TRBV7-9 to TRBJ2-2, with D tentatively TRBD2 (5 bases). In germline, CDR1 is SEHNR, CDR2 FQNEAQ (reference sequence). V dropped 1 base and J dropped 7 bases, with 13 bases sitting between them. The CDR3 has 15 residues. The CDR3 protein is CASSLGLSGGGELFF. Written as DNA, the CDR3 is TGTGCCAGCAGCTTAGGACTATCCGGCGGCGGGGAGCTGTTTTTT.

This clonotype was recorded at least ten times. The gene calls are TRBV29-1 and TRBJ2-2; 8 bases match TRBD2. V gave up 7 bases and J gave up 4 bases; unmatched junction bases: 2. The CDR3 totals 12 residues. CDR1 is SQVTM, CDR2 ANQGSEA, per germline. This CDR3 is CSATSGTGELFF. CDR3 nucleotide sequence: TGCAGCGCAACTAGCGGCACCGGGGAGCTGTTTTTT.

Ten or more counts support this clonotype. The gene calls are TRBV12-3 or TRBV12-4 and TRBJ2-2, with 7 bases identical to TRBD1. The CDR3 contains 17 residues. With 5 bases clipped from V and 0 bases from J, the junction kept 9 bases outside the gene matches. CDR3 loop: CASSTTPGTANTGELFF. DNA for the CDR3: TGTGCCAGCAGTACCACCCCTGGGACAGCGAACACCGGGGAGCTGTTTTTT.

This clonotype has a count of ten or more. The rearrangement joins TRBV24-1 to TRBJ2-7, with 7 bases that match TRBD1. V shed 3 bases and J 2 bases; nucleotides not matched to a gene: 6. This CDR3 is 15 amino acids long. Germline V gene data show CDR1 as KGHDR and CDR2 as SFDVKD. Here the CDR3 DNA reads TGTGCCACCAGTGATCCAGGGACAGCCCCCTACGAGCAGTACTTC. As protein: CATSDPGTAPYEQYF.

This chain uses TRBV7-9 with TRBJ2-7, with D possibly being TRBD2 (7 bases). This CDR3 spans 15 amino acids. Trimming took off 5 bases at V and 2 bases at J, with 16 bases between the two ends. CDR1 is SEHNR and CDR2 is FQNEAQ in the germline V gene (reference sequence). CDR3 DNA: TGTGCCAGCAGCCGAGGCTGGGGGGGCACCTACGAGCAGTACTTC. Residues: CASSRGWGGTYEQYF. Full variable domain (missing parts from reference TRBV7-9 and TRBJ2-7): DTGVSQNPRHKITKRGQNVTFRCDPISEHNRLYWYRQTLGQGPEFLTYFQNEAQLEKSRLLSDRFSAERPKGSFSTLEIQRTEQGDSAMYLCASSRGWGGTYEQYFGPGTRLTVT.

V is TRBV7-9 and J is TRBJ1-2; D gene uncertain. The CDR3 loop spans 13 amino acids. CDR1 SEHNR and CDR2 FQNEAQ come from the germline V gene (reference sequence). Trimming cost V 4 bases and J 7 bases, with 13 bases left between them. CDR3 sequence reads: CASSSLLLGGYTF. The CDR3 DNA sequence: TGTGCCAGCAGCTCCCTTCTGCTAGGTGGCTACACCTTC.

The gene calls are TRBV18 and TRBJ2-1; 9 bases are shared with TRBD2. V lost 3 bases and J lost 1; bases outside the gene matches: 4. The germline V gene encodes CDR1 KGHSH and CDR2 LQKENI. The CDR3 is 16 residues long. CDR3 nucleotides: TGTGCCAGCTCACCCCCGGGACTAGCTTCCTACAATGAGCAGTTCTTC. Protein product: CASSPPGLASYNEQFF.

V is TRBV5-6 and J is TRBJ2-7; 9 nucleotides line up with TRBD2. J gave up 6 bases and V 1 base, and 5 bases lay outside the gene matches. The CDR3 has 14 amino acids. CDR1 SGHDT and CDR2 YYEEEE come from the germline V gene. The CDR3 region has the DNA TGTGCCAGCAGCTTGCGACTAGCGGTCTTCGAGCAGTACTTC. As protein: CASSLRLAVFEQYF. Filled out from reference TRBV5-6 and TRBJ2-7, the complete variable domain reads DAGVTQSPTHLIKTRGQQVTLRCSPKSGHDTVSWYQQALGQGPQFIFQYYEEEERQRGNFPDRFSGHQFPNYSSELNVNALLLGDSALYLCASSLRLAVFEQYFGPGTRLTVT.

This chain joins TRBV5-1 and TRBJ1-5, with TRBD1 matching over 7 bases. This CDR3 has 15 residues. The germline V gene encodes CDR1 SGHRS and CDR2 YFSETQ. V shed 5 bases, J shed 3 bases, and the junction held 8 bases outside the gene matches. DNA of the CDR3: TGCGCCAGCAGTGTAGAGGGGGCTGACAATCAGCCCCAGCATTTT. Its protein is CASSVEGADNQPQHF.

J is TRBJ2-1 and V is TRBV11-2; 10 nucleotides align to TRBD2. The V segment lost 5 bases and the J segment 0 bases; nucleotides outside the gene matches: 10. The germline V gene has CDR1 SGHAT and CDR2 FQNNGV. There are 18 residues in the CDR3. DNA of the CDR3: TGTGCCAGCAGCCTAAGGGGCCCTAGCGGGAGCTCCTACAATGAGCAGTTCTTC. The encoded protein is CASSLRGPSGSSYNEQFF.

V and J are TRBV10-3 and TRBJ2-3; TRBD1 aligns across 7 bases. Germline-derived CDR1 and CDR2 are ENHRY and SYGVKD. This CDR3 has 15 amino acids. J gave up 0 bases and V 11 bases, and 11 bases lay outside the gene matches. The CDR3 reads CAARDRVESTDTQYF. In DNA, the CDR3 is TGTGCCGCCAGAGACAGGGTAGAGAGCACAGATACGCAGTATTTT.

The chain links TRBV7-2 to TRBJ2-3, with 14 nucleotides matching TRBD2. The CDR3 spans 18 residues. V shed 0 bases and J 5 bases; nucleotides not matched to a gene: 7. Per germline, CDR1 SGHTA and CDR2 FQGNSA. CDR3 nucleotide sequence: TGTGCCAGCAGCTTAGCGCGGCGACTAGCGGGAGGGAAAGATACGCAGTATTTT. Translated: CASSLARRLAGGKDTQYF.

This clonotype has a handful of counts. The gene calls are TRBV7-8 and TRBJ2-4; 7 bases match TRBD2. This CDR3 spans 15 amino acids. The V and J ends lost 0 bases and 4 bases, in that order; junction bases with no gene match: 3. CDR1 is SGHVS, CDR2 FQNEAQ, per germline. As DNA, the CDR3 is TGTGCCAGCAGCTTAGCGGGAGGGTCAAAAAACATTCAGTACTTC. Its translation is CASSLAGGSKNIQYF.

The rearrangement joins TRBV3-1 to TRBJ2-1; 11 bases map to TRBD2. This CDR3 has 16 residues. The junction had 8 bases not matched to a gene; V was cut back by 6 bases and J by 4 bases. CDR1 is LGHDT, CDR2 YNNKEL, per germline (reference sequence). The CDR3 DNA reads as TGTGCCAGCAGACTAGCGGGGGCGGCACAATACAATGAGCAGTTCTTC. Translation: CASRLAGAAQYNEQFF.

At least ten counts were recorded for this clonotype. CDR3 protein: CASSGTSDTGELFF. As DNA, the CDR3 is TGCGCCAGCTCCGGGACTAGCGACACCGGGGAGCTGTTTTTT. The chain is built from TRBV4-1 and TRBJ2-2; 10 nucleotides align to TRBD2. The CDR3 has 14 residues. Losses at the gene ends were 8 bases for V and 3 bases for J; bases not matched to a gene: 3. The germline V gene encodes CDR1 MGHRA and CDR2 YSYEKL.

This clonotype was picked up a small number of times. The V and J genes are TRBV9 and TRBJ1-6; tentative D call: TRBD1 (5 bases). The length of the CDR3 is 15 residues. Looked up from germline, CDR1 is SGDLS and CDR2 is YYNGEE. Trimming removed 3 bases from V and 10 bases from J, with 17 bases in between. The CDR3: CASSAMGGENSPLHF. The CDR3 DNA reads TGTGCCAGCAGCGCCATGGGGGGGGAGAACTCACCCCTCCACTTT.

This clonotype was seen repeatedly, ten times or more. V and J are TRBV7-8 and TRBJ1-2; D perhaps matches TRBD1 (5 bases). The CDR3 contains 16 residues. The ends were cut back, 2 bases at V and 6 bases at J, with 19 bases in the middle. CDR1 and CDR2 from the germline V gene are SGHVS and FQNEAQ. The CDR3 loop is CASSLLREISIDGYTF. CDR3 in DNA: TGTGCCAGCAGCTTACTCAGGGAGATATCCATTGATGGCTACACCTTC.